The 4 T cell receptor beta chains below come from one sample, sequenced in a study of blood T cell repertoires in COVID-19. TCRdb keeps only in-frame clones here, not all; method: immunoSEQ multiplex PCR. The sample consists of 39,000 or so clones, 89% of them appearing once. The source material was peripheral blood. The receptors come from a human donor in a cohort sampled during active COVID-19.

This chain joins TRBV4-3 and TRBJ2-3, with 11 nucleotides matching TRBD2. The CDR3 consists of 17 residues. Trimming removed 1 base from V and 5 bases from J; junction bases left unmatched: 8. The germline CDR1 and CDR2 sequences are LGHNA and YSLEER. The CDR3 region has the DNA TGCGCCAGCAGCCAAGGATACCCTAGCGGGGGGAGAGATACGCAGTATTTT. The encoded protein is CASSQGYPSGGRDTQYF.

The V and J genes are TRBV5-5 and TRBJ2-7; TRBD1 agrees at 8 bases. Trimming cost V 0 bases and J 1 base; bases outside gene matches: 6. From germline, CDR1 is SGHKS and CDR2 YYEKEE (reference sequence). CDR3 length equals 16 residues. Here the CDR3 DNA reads TGTGCCAGCAGCTTGGATCTAGGACAGGGTTCCTACGAGCAGTACTTC. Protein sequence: CASSLDLGQGSYEQYF.

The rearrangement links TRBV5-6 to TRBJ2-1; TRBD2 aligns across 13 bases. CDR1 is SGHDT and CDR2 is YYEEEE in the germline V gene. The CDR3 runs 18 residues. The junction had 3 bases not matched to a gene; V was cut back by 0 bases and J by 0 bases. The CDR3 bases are TGTGCCAGCAGCTTGGAACTAGCGGGAGGGGCCTCCTACAATGAGCAGTTCTTC. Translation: CASSLELAGGASYNEQFF.

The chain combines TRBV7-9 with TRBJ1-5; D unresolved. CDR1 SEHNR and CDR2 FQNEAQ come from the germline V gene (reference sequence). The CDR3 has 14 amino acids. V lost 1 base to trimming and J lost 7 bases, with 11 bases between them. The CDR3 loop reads CASSLDRTGQPQHF. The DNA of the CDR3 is TGTGCCAGCAGCTTAGATCGGACGGGGCAGCCCCAGCATTTT.